This T cell receptor beta chain was captured in a study of blood T cell repertoires in COVID-19. At the level of the study: Donors in the United States, Italy and Spain gave samples during acute or convalescent COVID-19. The cDNA or gDNA used as material had been derived from T cells, B-cell-depleted T cells, or PBMCs.

Authors' methods: Cell counts per sample came from amplifying reference gene primers. Profiling relied on immunoSEQ multiplex PCR, and the TCRdb table lists in-frame clones only, not all of them. The V and J calls and the clone size are those of that table, but D and trimming were determined from the DNA. The table includes 210,000 or so clones, about 87% detected once. Patients at the Seattle site were enrolled during active infection and followed longitudinally. The CDR3 extends over 15 amino acids. The ends were cut back, 7 bases at V and 5 bases at J, with 18 bases in the middle. CDR1 is MDHEN, CDR2 SYDVKM, per germline.

V and J are TRBV28 and TRBJ1-5; possibly TRBD1 for D (5 bases). This clonotype originated in a man in his thirties or forties with COVID-19, enrolled during active disease. The sample consisted of peripheral blood. The CDR3 region is CASTSWGVKDQPQHF. The DNA of the CDR3 is TGTGCCAGCACTTCGTGGGGGGTTAAGGATCAGCCCCAGCATTTT.